Below, 18 T cell receptor beta chains from the same sample are listed, as sequenced in a study of Graves' ophthalmopathy and Graves' hyperthyroidism. RNA transcripts were the source from which TCR beta CDR3 regions were amplified. RT-PCR in the first round used HTBI primers; a second-round multiplex PCR followed. From the multiplex PCR reads, TCRdb called clonotypes with MiXCR, one entry per CDR3 protein. The table lists about 400,000 distinct CDR3 sequences, about 17% of them singletons. Material for sequencing was peripheral blood. These receptors were obtained from a woman under 30 with Graves' ophthalmopathy.

This clonotype has a count of ten or more. This chain connects TRBV27 to TRBJ2-5; 7 nucleotides line up with TRBD1. This CDR3 spans 16 amino acids. Germline V gives CDR1 MNHEY, CDR2 SMNVEV (reference sequence). V gave up 2 bases and J gave up 1 base; unmatched junction bases: 7. Here the CDR3 reads CASSLGTVKGQETQYF. The CDR3 nucleotides read TGTGCCAGCAGTTTAGGGACAGTTAAAGGCCAAGAGACCCAGTACTTC.

This chain links TRBV10-3 with TRBJ2-5, with 13 bases lining up with TRBD2. V gave up 4 bases and J gave up 6 bases; unmatched junction bases: 5. Per the germline V gene, CDR1 is ENHRY and CDR2 is SYGVKD. This CDR3 has 15 residues. CDR3 region: CAISVGTSGMKTQYF. The CDR3 DNA sequence: TGTGCCATCAGTGTGGGGACTAGCGGGATGAAGACCCAGTACTTC.

The V gene is TRBV3-1, the J gene TRBJ2-7; D is possibly TRBD2 (6 bases). The CDR3 has 11 amino acids. The germline V gene encodes CDR1 LGHDT and CDR2 YNNKEL (reference sequence). The V gene lost 5 bases and the J gene lost 6 bases, with 8 bases spanning the gap. CDR3 sequence: CASSKRVEQYF. The DNA for the CDR3 is TGTGCCAGCAGCAAGCGGGTCGAGCAGTACTTC.

This clonotype appeared many times. This sequence joins TRBV9 and TRBJ2-7, with 8 bases fitting TRBD1. The V gene end was trimmed by 3 bases and the J gene end by 0 bases; junction bases not matched to a gene: 2. Germline CDR1 SGDLS, CDR2 YYNGEE. The CDR3 length is 14 residues. The CDR3 region is CASSGGQGSYEQYF. CDR3 nucleotide sequence: TGTGCCAGCAGCGGAGGACAGGGCTCCTACGAGCAGTACTTC.

This clonotype has just a few counts. V gene TRBV7-2 combines with J gene TRBJ1-2; maybe TRBD1 (6 bases). This CDR3 has 14 residues. From germline, CDR1 is SGHTA and CDR2 FQGNSA. V was trimmed by 1 base and J by 3 bases, leaving 9 bases between them. In nucleotides, the CDR3 is TGTGCCAGCAGCTTAGAGAAGGGGGACTATGGCTACACCTTC. Its protein product is CASSLEKGDYGYTF.

Ten or more counts support this clonotype. The CDR3 region has the DNA TGTGCCACCAGCAGAGTTGGGGCCAACGTCCTGACTTTC. Its protein is CATSRVGANVLTF. V is TRBV15 and J is TRBJ2-6; D is uncertain. Germline assignment: CDR1 LNHNV and CDR2 YYDKDF (reference sequence). Trimming shortened V by 1 base and J by 3 bases, and 1 base separated the two germline ends. The CDR3 sequence is 13 residues long.

The gene calls are TRBV28 and TRBJ1-1, with TRBD1 matching over 7 bases. The CDR3 is made up of 13 amino acids. The V gene's germline CDR1 is MDHEN and CDR2 SYDVKM. V shed 3 bases and J 8 bases; nucleotides not matched to a gene: 6. The DNA of the CDR3 is TGTGCCAGCAGTTTGGAGGGGGCGCGGGAAGCTTTCTTT. It encodes CASSLEGAREAFF.

This clonotype was seen ten or more times. The rearrangement uses TRBV20-1 and TRBJ2-5; D unclear. This CDR3 has 13 amino acids. Germline V lookup: CDR1 DFQATT, CDR2 SNEGSKA (reference sequence). V dropped 3 bases and J dropped 5 bases, with 13 bases sitting between them. The CDR3, as DNA: TGCAGTGCTAGGTTGTGGACGGATGAGACCCAGTACTTC. Protein: CSARLWTDETQYF.

In its sample, this clonotype was seen many times. The genes are TRBV24-1 and TRBJ1-2; D unresolved. CDR3 size: 12 residues. Germline values: CDR1 KGHDR, CDR2 SFDVKD. Between the trimmed V and J ends, which lost 7 bases and 8 bases, there was a span of 13 bases. For the CDR3, the DNA is TGTGCCACCAGAGGTCCGGGATCCGGCTACACCTTC. Translating gives CATRGPGSGYTF.

This clonotype was found many times. The rearrangement links TRBV7-2 to TRBJ1-2; no reliable D call. The CDR3 loop spans 14 amino acids. The germline V gene encodes CDR1 SGHTA and CDR2 FQGNSA. Trimming cost V 5 bases and J 0 bases, with 10 bases left between them. The CDR3 sequence: CASSRDTANYGYTF. In DNA, the CDR3 is TGTGCCAGCAGCCGAGACACCGCTAACTATGGCTACACCTTC.

This clonotype was picked up many times. This sequence joins TRBV7-8 and TRBJ2-7, with D perhaps matching TRBD1 (6 bases). V lost 4 bases to trimming and J lost 1 base, with 17 bases between them. CDR3 length: 16 amino acids. Germline lookup yields CDR1 SGHVS and CDR2 FQNEAQ. The CDR3 DNA is TGTGCCAGCAGCTATCTTCAAGACAGGTTTTCCTACGAGCAGTACTTC. Protein: CASSYLQDRFSYEQYF.

CDR3 nucleotides: TGTGCCAGCTCGCAACAGGGGATGAACACTGAAGCTTTCTTT. Translating it yields CASSQQGMNTEAFF. V usage is TRBV18 and J usage is TRBJ1-1; the match to TRBD1 covers 7 bases. The CDR3 consists of 14 residues. The ends lost 6 bases at V and 0 bases at J; junction bases unmatched: 4. Looked up from germline, CDR1 is KGHSH and CDR2 is LQKENI.

This clonotype appeared many times. The J gene is TRBJ1-5, the V gene TRBV6-2 or TRBV6-3; D ambiguous. Germline V gene sequence: CDR1 MNHEY, CDR2 SVGEGT. The CDR3 is 14 residues long. The V end lost 6 bases, the J end lost 0 bases, and 9 bases lay between the germline ends. DNA for the CDR3: TGTGCCAGCAGCGGAAAGAATAGCAATCAGCCCCAGCATTTT. This encodes CASSGKNSNQPQHF.

This clonotype was observed many times. This chain joins TRBV24-1 and TRBJ1-5; TRBD1 agrees at 8 bases. Germline values: CDR1 KGHDR, CDR2 SFDVKD. This CDR3 has 14 amino acids. With 9 bases clipped from V and 1 base from J, the junction kept 4 bases outside the gene matches. Here the CDR3 DNA reads TGTGCCACCTGCAGGGGGCGAAGCAATCAGCCCCAGCATTTT. Amino acids: CATCRGRSNQPQHF.

This clonotype was picked up many times. CDR3 in DNA: TGTGCCAGCAGCCAAGATTCCCTAGGGGGCTACGAGCAGTACTTC. This encodes CASSQDSLGGYEQYF. The rearrangement links TRBV4-2 to TRBJ2-7; D may be TRBD1 (6 bases). Germline V CDR1 and CDR2: LGHNA, YNFKEQ. Trimming shortened V by 0 bases and J by 3 bases, and 12 bases separated the two germline ends. The CDR3 is 15 amino acids.

This clonotype was seen repeatedly, ten times or more. The chain recombines TRBV9 with TRBJ2-2; TRBD2 aligns across 7 bases. Germline CDR1 and CDR2: SGDLS and YYNGEE. The CDR3 length is 14 residues. The trim removed 2 bases at V and 4 bases at J, leaving 2 bases unmatched. The CDR3 DNA sequence: TGTGCCAGCAGCGTGCTAGCGGCCACCGGGGAGCTGTTTTTT. Translation: CASSVLAATGELFF.

This clonotype has at least ten counts. The chain is built from TRBV4-3 and TRBJ1-2; D perhaps matches TRBD1 (6 bases). The CDR3 runs 13 residues. In germline, CDR1 is LGHNA, CDR2 YSLEER. Trimming shortened V by 1 base and J by 3 bases, and 6 bases separated the two germline ends. In DNA form, the CDR3 reads TGCGCCAGCAGCCAAGCAGGGGACTATGGCTACACCTTC. This codes for CASSQAGDYGYTF.

This clonotype was found many times. V usage is TRBV7-2 and J usage is TRBJ2-5, with TRBD2 matching over 7 bases. The length of the CDR3 is 16 residues. Trimming cost V 2 bases and J 2 bases; bases outside gene matches: 8. CDR1 is SGHTA and CDR2 is FQGNSA in the germline V gene. CDR3 sequence reads: CASSLTPAGVQETQYF. CDR3 sequence (DNA): TGTGCCAGCAGCTTAACCCCGGCGGGAGTTCAAGAGACCCAGTACTTC.